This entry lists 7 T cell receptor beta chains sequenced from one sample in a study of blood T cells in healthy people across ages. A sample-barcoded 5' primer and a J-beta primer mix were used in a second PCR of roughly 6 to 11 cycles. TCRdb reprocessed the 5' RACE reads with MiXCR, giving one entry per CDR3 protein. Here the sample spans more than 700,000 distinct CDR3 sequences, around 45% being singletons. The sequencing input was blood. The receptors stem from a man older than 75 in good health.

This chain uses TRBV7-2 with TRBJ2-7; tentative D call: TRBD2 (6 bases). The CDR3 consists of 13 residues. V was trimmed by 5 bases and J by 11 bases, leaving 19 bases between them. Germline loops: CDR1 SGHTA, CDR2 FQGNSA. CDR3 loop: CASSVDGGRTEYF. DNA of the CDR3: TGTGCCAGCAGCGTAGATGGAGGGAGGACTGAGTACTTC.

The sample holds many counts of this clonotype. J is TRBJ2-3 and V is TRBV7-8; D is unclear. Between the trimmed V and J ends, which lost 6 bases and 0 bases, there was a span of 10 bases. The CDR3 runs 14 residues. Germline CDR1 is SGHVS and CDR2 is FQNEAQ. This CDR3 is CASSKLDSTDTQYF. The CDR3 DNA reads TGTGCCAGCAGTAAACTGGACAGCACAGATACGCAGTATTTT.

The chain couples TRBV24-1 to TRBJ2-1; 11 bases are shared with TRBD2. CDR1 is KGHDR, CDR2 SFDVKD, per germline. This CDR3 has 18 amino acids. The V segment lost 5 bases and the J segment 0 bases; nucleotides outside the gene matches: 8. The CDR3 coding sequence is TGTGCCACCAGTGGCAAACTAGCGGGAGACTCCTCCTACAATGAGCAGTTCTTC. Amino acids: CATSGKLAGDSSYNEQFF.

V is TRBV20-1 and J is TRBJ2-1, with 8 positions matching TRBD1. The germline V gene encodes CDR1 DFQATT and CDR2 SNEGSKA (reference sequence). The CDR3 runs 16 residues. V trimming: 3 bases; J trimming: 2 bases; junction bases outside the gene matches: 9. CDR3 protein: CSASLGQGSTYNEQFF. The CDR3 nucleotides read TGCAGTGCTAGCCTCGGACAGGGAAGTACCTACAATGAGCAGTTCTTC.

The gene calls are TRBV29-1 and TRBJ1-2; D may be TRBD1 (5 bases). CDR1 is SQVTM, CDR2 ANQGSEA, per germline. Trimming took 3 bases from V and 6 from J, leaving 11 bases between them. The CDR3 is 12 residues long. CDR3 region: CSVDRGRDGYTF. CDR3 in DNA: TGCAGCGTTGACCGGGGGAGGGATGGCTACACCTTC.

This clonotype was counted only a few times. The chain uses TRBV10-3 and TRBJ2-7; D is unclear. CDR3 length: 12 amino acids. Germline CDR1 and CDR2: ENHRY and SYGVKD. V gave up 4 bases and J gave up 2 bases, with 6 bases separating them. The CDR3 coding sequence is TGTGCCATCAGTGTGGCGGCCTACGAGCAGTACTTC. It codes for CAISVAAYEQYF.

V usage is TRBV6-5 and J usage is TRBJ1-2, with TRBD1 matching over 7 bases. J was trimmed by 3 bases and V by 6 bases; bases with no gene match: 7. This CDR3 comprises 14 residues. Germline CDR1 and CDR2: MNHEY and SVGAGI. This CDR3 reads CASSPHRGHYGYTF. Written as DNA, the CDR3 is TGTGCCAGCAGCCCACACAGGGGCCACTATGGCTACACCTTC.